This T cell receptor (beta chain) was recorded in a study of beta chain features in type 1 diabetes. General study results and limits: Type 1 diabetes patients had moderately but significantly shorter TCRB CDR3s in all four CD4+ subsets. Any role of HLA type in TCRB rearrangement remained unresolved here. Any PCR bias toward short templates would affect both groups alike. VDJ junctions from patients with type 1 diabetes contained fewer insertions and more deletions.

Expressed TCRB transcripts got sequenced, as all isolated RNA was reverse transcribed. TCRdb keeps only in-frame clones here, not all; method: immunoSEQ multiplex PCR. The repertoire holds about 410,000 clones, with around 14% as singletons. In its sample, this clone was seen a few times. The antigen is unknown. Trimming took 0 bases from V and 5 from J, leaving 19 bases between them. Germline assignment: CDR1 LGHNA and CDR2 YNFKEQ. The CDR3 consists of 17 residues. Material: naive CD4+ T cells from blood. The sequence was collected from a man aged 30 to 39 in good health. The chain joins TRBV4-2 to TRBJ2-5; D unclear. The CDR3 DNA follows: TGTGCCAGCAGCCAAGAGAATAGAGCCGCCCGTGGGGAGACCCAGTACTTC. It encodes CASSQENRAARGETQYF.